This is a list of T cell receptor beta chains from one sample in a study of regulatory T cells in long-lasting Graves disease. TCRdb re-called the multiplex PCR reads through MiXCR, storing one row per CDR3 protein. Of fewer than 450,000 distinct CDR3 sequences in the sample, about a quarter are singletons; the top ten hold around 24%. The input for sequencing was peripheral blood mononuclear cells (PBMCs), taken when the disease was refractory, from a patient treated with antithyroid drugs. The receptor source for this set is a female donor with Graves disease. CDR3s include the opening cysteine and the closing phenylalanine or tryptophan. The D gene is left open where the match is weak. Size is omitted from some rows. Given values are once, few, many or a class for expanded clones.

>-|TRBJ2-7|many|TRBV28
TGTGCCAGCACCCCGGGTCGGTACGGCGAGCAGTACTTC
CASTPGRYGEQYF
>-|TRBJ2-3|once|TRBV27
TGTGCCAGCAGTTTAGTGCGGAGACCTAGCACAGATACGCAGTATTTT
CASSLVRRPSTDTQYF
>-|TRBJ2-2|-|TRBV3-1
TGTGCCAGCAGCCAAGACCTCTCGGGGGGCCGAACCAGGGAGCTGTTTTTT
CASSQDLSGGRTRELFF
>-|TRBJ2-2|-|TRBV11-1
TGTGCCAGCAGCTTAATGGGGAAATTGCCTACCGGGGAGCTGTTTTTT
CASSLMGKLPTGELFF
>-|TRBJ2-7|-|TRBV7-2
TGTGCCAGCAGCCCCAGACACGATTACGAGCAGTACTTC
CASSPRHDYEQYF
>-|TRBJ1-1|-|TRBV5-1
TGCGCCAGCAGAAGCAGGGGCAACACTGAAGCTTTCTTT
CASRSRGNTEAFF
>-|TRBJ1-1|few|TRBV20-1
TGCAGTGCTCCGAACATGAACACTGAAGCTTTCTTT
CSAPNMNTEAFF
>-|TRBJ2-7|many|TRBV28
TGTGCCAGCAGTTTAGGAGGACCAGCCTCCTACGAGCAGTACTTC
CASSLGGPASYEQYF
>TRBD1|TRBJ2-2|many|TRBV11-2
TGTGCCAGCAGCTTACCCAACGGGACAGGACCCACCGGGGAGCTGTTTTTT
CASSLPNGTGPTGELFF
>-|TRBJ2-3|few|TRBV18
TGTGCCAGCTCACGGACTAGCACAGATACGCAGTATTTT
CASSRTSTDTQYF
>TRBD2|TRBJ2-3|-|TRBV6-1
TGTGCCAGCGGATACACCTCTAGCGGGACCTCAGATACGCAGTATTTT
CASGYTSSGTSDTQYF
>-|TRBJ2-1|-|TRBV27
TGTGCCAGCAGTATCCTAGGGGATGAGCAGTTCTTC
CASSILGDEQFF
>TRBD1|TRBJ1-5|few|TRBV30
TGTGCCTGGAGTCGAACCGGGACAGAGGCCGATAGCAATCAGCCCCAGCATTTT
CAWSRTGTEADSNQPQHF
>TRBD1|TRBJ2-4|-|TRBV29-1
TGCAGCGTCAGACAGGGTACCAAAAACATTCAGTACTTC
CSVRQGTKNIQYF
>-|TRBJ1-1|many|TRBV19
TGTGCCAGTCAAGCGGCGGGCGGCGCTGAAGCTTTCTTT
CASQAAGGAEAFF
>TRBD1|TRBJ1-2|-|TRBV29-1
TGCAGCGTCACCGGGACAGCCTCTCCTGGCTACACCTTC
CSVTGTASPGYTF
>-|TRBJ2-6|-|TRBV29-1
TGCAGCGTTGTTAGTCAGGACATCAGCTCTGGGGCCAACGTCCTGACTTTC
CSVVSQDISSGANVLTF
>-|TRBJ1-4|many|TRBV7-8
TGTGCCAGCAGCTTAGCGCTGGCGGGGTATAATGAAAAACTGTTTTTT
CASSLALAGYNEKLFF
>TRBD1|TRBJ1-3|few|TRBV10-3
TGTGCCATCAGTGGAACGACAGGGTCTTCAGGAAACACCATATATTTT
CAISGTTGSSGNTIYF